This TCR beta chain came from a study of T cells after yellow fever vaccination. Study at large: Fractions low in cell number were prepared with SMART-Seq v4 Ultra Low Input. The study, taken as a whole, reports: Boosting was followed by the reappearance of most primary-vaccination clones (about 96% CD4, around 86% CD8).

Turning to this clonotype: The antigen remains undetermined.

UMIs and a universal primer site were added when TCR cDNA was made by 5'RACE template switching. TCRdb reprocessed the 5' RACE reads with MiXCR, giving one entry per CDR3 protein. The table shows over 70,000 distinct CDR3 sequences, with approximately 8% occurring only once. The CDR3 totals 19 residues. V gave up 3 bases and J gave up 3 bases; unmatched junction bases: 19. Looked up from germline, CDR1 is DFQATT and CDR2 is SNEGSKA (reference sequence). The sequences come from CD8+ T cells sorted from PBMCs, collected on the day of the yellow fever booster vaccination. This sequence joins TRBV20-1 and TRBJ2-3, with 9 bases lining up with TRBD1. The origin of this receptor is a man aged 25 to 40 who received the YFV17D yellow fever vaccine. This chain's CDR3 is CSASGREEDRGVTTDTQYF. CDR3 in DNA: TGCAGTGCTAGTGGGAGGGAAGAGGACAGGGGAGTGACAACAGATACGCAGTATTTT.